This TCR beta chain was recorded in a study of cytomegalovirus exposure and HLA in healthy donors. Whole-study results and caveats: According to a later analysis, TCR clusters from the first cohort tended to co-occur in the 120 or so validation repertoires.

To note about this clone: Its target is unknown.

TCRdb's copy holds only in-frame clones and misses some; the assay was immunoSEQ multiplex PCR. The sample gives roughly 130,000 clones, roughly nine tenths of which show up once; nearly 3% is in the top ten. The donors belonged to the approximately 120-subject validation cohort, separate from the approximately 670-subject first cohort. CDR3 length equals 13 residues. Germline CDR1 and CDR2: MDHEN and SYDVKM. V trimming: 10 bases; J trimming: 4 bases; junction bases outside the gene matches: 2. The source of this sequence is a young man in good health and CMV-seronegative. This chain connects TRBV28 to TRBJ2-1; 12 positions match TRBD2. Sequencing was done on a sample of PBMCs. CDR3 region: CATLAGGYNEQFF. In nucleotides, the CDR3 is TGTGCCACCCTAGCGGGAGGGTACAATGAGCAGTTCTTC.